The following is a T cell receptor beta chain sequence with its context. The table came from immunoSEQ multiplex PCR; TCRdb's copy has only in-frame clones and leaves some out. Among more than 95,000 clones listed, about 90% were seen once. The CDR3 length is 14 residues. Germline-derived CDR1 and CDR2 are SGDLS and YYNGEE. Trimming cost V 1 base and J 5 bases, with 10 bases left between them. This sample is part of a study of control samples from healthy donors and cancer patients. The J gene is TRBJ2-1, the V gene TRBV9; D unclear. Sequenced sample: blood. This TCR was sampled from a man aged 60 to 75 in good health. The CDR3 nucleotides are TGTGCCAGCAGCGTATATTTAGCCGACAATGAGCAGTTCTTC. Amino acid sequence: CASSVYLADNEQFF.